A selection of T cell receptor beta chains follows, all from one sample in a study of Graves' ophthalmopathy and Graves' hyperthyroidism. Via MiXCR, TCRdb re-called the multiplex PCR reads, giving one row per CDR3 protein. The table has over a million distinct CDR3 sequences, around a third seen once. The sample was peripheral blood or thyroid tissue (not recorded which). The receptors come from an adult man with Graves' hyperthyroidism. The CDR3 runs from the conserved cysteine through the conserved F or W. The order of the fields is D gene, J gene, V gene, CDR3 protein. The D gene is left open where the match is weak.

.	TRBJ1-6	TRBV7-9	CASSPGPTVYNSPLHF
TRBD1	TRBJ2-2	TRBV12-3/TRBV12-4	CASSSRTGQSAELFF
.	TRBJ1-2	TRBV12-3/TRBV12-4	CASNIGTNYGYTF
TRBD1	TRBJ1-5	TRBV5-1	CASSLEGGAFQPQHF
.	TRBJ1-5	TRBV27	CASSSAGRPWHF
.	TRBJ2-7	TRBV19	CASSMDPSYEQYF
.	TRBJ1-5	TRBV7-9	CASDRTGSNQPQHF
.	TRBJ1-6	TRBV3-2	CASSQPGWVRGTGSPLHF
.	TRBJ1-6	TRBV5-5	CASSLTGRTSPLHF
.	TRBJ1-2	TRBV20-1	CSASDLNGYTF
TRBD1	TRBJ1-2	TRBV15	CATSGRLGTEGGYTF
.	TRBJ1-1	TRBV5-1	CASSLGAASEAFF
.	TRBJ1-1	TRBV28	CASSFKFETANTEAFF
TRBD1	TRBJ1-2	TRBV11-3	CASSPGQGTGGYTF
.	TRBJ1-5	TRBV28	CASSWRTVQPQHF
.	TRBJ2-7	TRBV7-8	CASSLDRRPYEQYF
.	TRBJ2-7	TRBV29-1	CSVDQGRGEQYF
TRBD2	TRBJ2-7	TRBV7-9	CASSSPGLAGTYEQYF
.	TRBJ2-5	TRBV12-3/TRBV12-4	CASSRAGTQTQETQYF
.	TRBJ1-1	TRBV6-5	CASSYSQGREAFF
TRBD2	TRBJ2-7	TRBV7-8	CASSQDRGGVLTSQYF
.	TRBJ2-5	TRBV2	CASSEFWGSYF
TRBD1	TRBJ1-2	TRBV7-9	CASSYAGQGSNYGYTF
.	TRBJ2-6	TRBV12-3/TRBV12-4	CASSPLSRANVLTF
TRBD1	TRBJ1-2	TRBV10-2	CASSEPDRGKYSYTF
.	TRBJ1-2	TRBV10-3	CAISESRQANYTF
.	TRBJ2-7	TRBV7-9	CASSPRRRVSYEQYF
.	TRBJ1-5	TRBV6-5	CASSYSGGVNQPQHF
TRBD1	TRBJ1-4	TRBV10-3	CAISHRDSEKLFF
.	TRBJ2-7	TRBV15	CATSSRANYEQYF
TRBD2	TRBJ2-5	TRBV9	CASRGGLAATRQETQYF
TRBD1	TRBJ2-7	TRBV5-6	CASSPGGRLREQYF
.	TRBJ1-3	TRBV9	CASSKGPGAGNTIYF
.	TRBJ2-7	TRBV7-8	CASSLRGQTYEQYF
.	TRBJ2-7	TRBV6-5	CASSYSEESSYEQYF
TRBD1	TRBJ1-3	TRBV7-8	CASRSGTGMTNTIYF
.	TRBJ2-2	TRBV10-3	CASREMQGNTGELFF
.	TRBJ2-7	TRBV7-9	CASSPRPGGNYEQYF
TRBD2	TRBJ2-7	TRBV20-1	CSASRVTSDEQYF
TRBD1	TRBJ1-1	TRBV7-8	CASSIRTGVNTEAFF
.	TRBJ1-1	TRBV28	CASTHSGGAGTEAFF
.	TRBJ2-2	TRBV20-1	CSARPGRGIANTGELFF
TRBD1	TRBJ1-3	TRBV6-1	CASRGQPFSGNTIYF
TRBD1	TRBJ1-2	TRBV10-3	CASTSGTGHYGYTF
TRBD1	TRBJ1-2	TRBV10-3	CAISLGTGNGYTF
.	TRBJ2-5	TRBV10-2	CASSQLGTPGETQYF
.	TRBJ1-5	TRBV7-2	CASSLGRGSHQPQHF
.	TRBJ2-2	TRBV5-1	CASSLDGPNTGELFF
.	TRBJ1-1	TRBV5-8	CASSSIVPAAGTEAFF